These 2 T cell receptor beta chains share one sample of origin, sequenced in a study of shared clonotypes between healthy human individuals. TCRdb's table, derived via immunoSEQ multiplex PCR, lists solely in-frame clones and lacks some. Of 450,000 to 700,000 clones listed, around 95% were seen once; the top ten hold 0.085% to 0.11%. CD45RO negativity and positive selection for CCR7 defined naive CD8 cells, a population that excluded terminally differentiated effector memory CD45RA+ cells. The sequencing sample was made of naive CD8+ T cells sorted from blood. These TCRs come from a woman younger than 45 in good health.

This clone came up once. CDR3 sequence reads: CASSFSSGASYEQYF. The CDR3 region has the DNA TGTGCCAGCAGTTTTAGTTCCGGGGCTTCCTACGAGCAGTACTTC. This chain connects TRBV27 to TRBJ2-5; tentatively, D is TRBD1 or TRBD2 (5 bases each). The closer fit of TRBJ2-7 to the DNA end suggests the J call may be wrong. Germline V gene lookup returns CDR1 MNHEY and CDR2 SMNVEV (reference sequence). This CDR3 region has 15 residues.

The V call is TRBV28, the J call TRBJ2-2, with D perhaps matching TRBD2 (6 bases). The ends were cut back, 5 bases at V and 0 bases at J, with 10 bases in the middle. Germline V lookup: CDR1 MDHEN, CDR2 SYDVKM. The CDR3 loop spans 15 amino acids. The CDR3 is CASSPIAANTGELFF. Here the CDR3 DNA reads TGTGCCAGCAGTCCAATAGCGGCGAACACCGGGGAGCTGTTTTTT.